The 11 T cell receptor beta chains in this list originate from one sample, sequenced in a study of blood T cell repertoires in COVID-19. Produced via immunoSEQ multiplex PCR; TCRdb's table is partial and in-frame only. Of 50,000 to 70,000 clones in the sample, about 79% are singletons; the top ten hold around 5.9%. Sequencing was done on a sample of peripheral blood. The source of these receptors is a woman aged 60-75 years with acute or convalescent COVID-19.

This clone was seen a single time. The chain combines TRBV4-2 with TRBJ1-2; possible D gene TRBD1, 6 bases. Germline values: CDR1 LGHNA, CDR2 YNFKEQ. Trimming cost V 0 bases and J 8 bases, with 16 bases left between them. This CDR3 is 15 amino acids long. This CDR3 reads CASSQETGQLGGYTF. The DNA of the CDR3 is TGTGCCAGCAGCCAAGAGACCGGACAGCTCGGGGGCTACACCTTC.

V gene TRBV18 combines with J gene TRBJ2-6; a possible D gene is TRBD2 (6 bases). Germline lookup yields CDR1 KGHSH and CDR2 LQKENI. V lost 4 bases and J lost 0, with 10 bases in between. This CDR3 comprises 16 residues. CDR3 bases: TGTGCCAGCTCACTGGGGGGTTTCTCTGGGGCCAACGTCCTGACTTTC. Translation gives CASSLGGFSGANVLTF.

The CDR3 nucleotides read TGTGCCAGCAGCCTCGAGGGGGGGCAGGGGACTGAAGCTTTCTTT. This codes for CASSLEGGQGTEAFF. The V gene is TRBV3-1 (or the pseudogene TRBV3-2), the J gene TRBJ1-1, with a weak D call TRBD1 (6 bases). The CDR3 is 15 residues long. Between the trimmed V and J ends, which lost 4 bases and 5 bases, there was a span of 17 bases. Germline loops: CDR1 LGHDT, CDR2 YNNKEL (reference sequence).

This clone was seen a handful of times. The V call is TRBV11-3, the J call TRBJ1-1; D is uncertain. Trimming pared 5 bases from V and 6 bases from J, leaving 13 bases between. Germline assignment: CDR1 SGHNT and CDR2 YENEEA. The CDR3 is 13 residues long. In DNA form, the CDR3 reads TGTGCCAGCAGCCCCGCCGGGTCCCCTGAAGCTTTCTTT. Translated: CASSPAGSPEAFF.

J is TRBJ1-1 and V is TRBV15, with 11 positions matching TRBD1. Per the germline V gene, CDR1 is LNHNV and CDR2 is YYDKDF (reference sequence). Trimming at V came to 9 bases and at J to 3 bases, leaving 0 bases not matched to a gene. The CDR3 totals 12 residues. CDR3 DNA sequence: TGTGCCACGGGACAGGGGGACACTGAAGCTTTCTTT. Translating gives CATGQGDTEAFF.

The V call is TRBV9, the J call TRBJ1-3; D may be TRBD1 (5 bases). The CDR3 contains 16 residues. The germline V gene has CDR1 SGDLS and CDR2 YYNGEE. V lost 0 bases and J lost 0, with 10 bases in between. The CDR3 reads CASSVEGLGSGNTIYF. CDR3 DNA: TGTGCCAGCAGCGTAGAGGGACTGGGCTCTGGAAACACCATATATTTT.

The rearrangement joins TRBV5-5 to TRBJ1-1; no clear D gene. V was trimmed by 1 base and J by 1 base, leaving 8 bases between them. Germline V CDR1 and CDR2: SGHKS, YYEKEE (reference sequence). CDR3 length: 14 residues. CDR3: CASSLYSGNTEAFF. CDR3 bases: TGTGCCAGCAGCTTGTATTCCGGGAACACTGAAGCTTTCTTT.

The V and J genes are TRBV12-3 or TRBV12-4 and TRBJ2-1; D is perhaps TRBD2 (6 bases). CDR3 length: 13 amino acids. Trimming took 0 bases from V and 7 from J, leaving 7 bases between them. The CDR3 reads CASSLAGGNEQFF. The CDR3 nucleotides are TGTGCCAGCAGTTTAGCTGGGGGGAATGAGCAGTTCTTC.

The gene calls are TRBV2 and TRBJ1-1; D unresolved. Germline V gene data show CDR1 as SNHLY and CDR2 as FYNNEI. The length of the CDR3 is 14 residues. Trimming cost V 3 bases and J 4 bases, with 12 bases left between them. The CDR3 DNA reads TGTGCCAGCAGTGAGCGTACCCGAGGCACTGAAGCTTTCTTT. Translating it yields CASSERTRGTEAFF.

The chain uses TRBV4-1 and TRBJ1-5; maybe TRBD1 (6 bases). Germline V gene lookup returns CDR1 MGHRA and CDR2 YSYEKL. The CDR3 consists of 13 residues. V was shortened by 0 bases and J by 8 bases, with 8 bases between the two germline ends. The CDR3 is CASSQDRGKPQHF. The CDR3 DNA sequence: TGCGCCAGCAGCCAAGATAGGGGGAAGCCCCAGCATTTT.

In this sample, this clone turned up a few times. This CDR3 is also generated by other DNA sequences in the sample. This chain uses TRBV5-1 with TRBJ2-7; 10 positions match TRBD1. J was trimmed by 2 bases and V by 4 bases; bases with no gene match: 6. Looked up from germline, CDR1 is SGHRS and CDR2 is YFSETQ. This CDR3 is 15 amino acids long. DNA of the CDR3: TGCGCCAGCAGCCCTGGCGGGACAGGGGCCTACGAGCAGTACTTC. This encodes CASSPGGTGAYEQYF.